Presented here are 8 T cell receptor beta chains from one specimen sequenced in a study of T-cell reconstitution after alpha-beta-depleted transplantation in children. As it was prepared, the TCRbeta library received unique molecular identifiers. TCRdb independently ran MiXCR on the PCR reads; one entry per CDR3 protein. The table records approximately 590,000 distinct CDR3 sequences, under 12% of them present only once. Sequenced here: PBMCs from the stem cell graft donor, sampled from the stem cell graft. These receptors were taken from a human donor who donated a stem cell graft to a child with acute myeloid leukemia.

This clonotype has ten or more counts. J is TRBJ1-2 and V is TRBV4-3; possibly TRBD1 for D (6 bases). Deletions cut 3 bases from V and 9 bases from J, with 14 bases between. The CDR3 extends over 13 amino acids. CDR1 and CDR2 (germline): LGHNA, YSLEER. In DNA form, the CDR3 reads TGCGCCAGCAGCCAGGCCGGGACATTAAGCTACACCTTC. It encodes CASSQAGTLSYTF.

The CDR3 DNA reads as TGTGCCTGGGACAGGATGAACACTGAAGCTTTCTTT. This codes for CAWDRMNTEAFF. This chain uses TRBV30 with TRBJ1-1; tentatively, D is TRBD1 (6 bases). The CDR3 is made up of 12 amino acids. Germline CDR1 and CDR2: GTSNPN and SVGIG (reference sequence). V was cut by 5 bases and J by 0 bases, with 7 bases left in between.

Only one count was recorded for this clonotype. The chain is built from TRBV28 and TRBJ2-5; TRBD1 matches at 7 bases. Germline lookup yields CDR1 MDHEN and CDR2 SYDVKM. CDR3 length: 16 amino acids. J gave up 0 bases and V 6 bases, and 10 bases lay outside the gene matches. CDR3 in DNA: TGTGCCAGCAGCATACAGGGGCCCATGTACCAAGAGACCCAGTACTTC. Encoded protein: CASSIQGPMYQETQYF.

This clonotype occurred a few times. The chain combines TRBV4-2 with TRBJ1-5; D is uncertain. The length of the CDR3 is 13 residues. Trimming took 8 bases from V and 5 from J, leaving 13 bases between them. Looked up from germline, CDR1 is LGHNA and CDR2 is YNFKEQ. CDR3 coding DNA: TGTGCCAGCTCCATCTCCAGCGATCAGCCCCAGCATTTT. This encodes CASSISSDQPQHF.

This clonotype was seen at least ten times. This chain uses TRBV6-2 or TRBV6-3 with TRBJ1-1; D is possibly TRBD1 (5 bases). V shed 1 base and J shed 2 bases, with 14 bases lying between them. Germline CDR1 reads MNHEY; CDR2 reads SVGEGT. This CDR3 comprises 16 residues. CDR3 loop: CASSYFHSGGNTEAFF. The CDR3 region has the DNA TGTGCCAGCAGTTACTTTCATTCCGGGGGAAACACTGAAGCTTTCTTT.

The chain is built from TRBV5-2 and TRBJ2-3; the DNA was not used to check the table's D call, TRBD1. TRBV5-2 is designated a pseudogene. The CDR3 is 12 residues long. The CDR3 is CAMGPQHDTQYF. CDR3 nucleotide sequence: TGTGCCATGGGCCCCCAGCACGATACGCAGTATTTT.

This clonotype has only a few counts. The V gene is TRBV5-1, the J gene TRBJ2-5; D gene unclear. Per the germline V gene, CDR1 is SGHRS and CDR2 is YFSETQ. Trimming removed 2 bases from V and 5 bases from J, with 13 bases in between. This CDR3 has 14 amino acids. The CDR3 sequence: CASSFLTSMETQYF. The CDR3 DNA sequence: TGCGCCAGCAGCTTCCTGACTTCCATGGAGACCCAGTACTTC.

Of note for this clonotype: Sequence at one end of the junction differs from germline and may be a read error. The rearrangement joins TRBV29-1 to TRBJ2-1, with TRBD2 matching 8 bases. Germline assignment: CDR1 SQVTM and CDR2 ANQGSEA. This CDR3 contains 15 residues. The CDR3 DNA reads as TGCAGTACACAACGTCCGGGACTAGGGTACAGTGAGCAGTTCTTC. Amino acids: CSTQRPGLGYSEQFF.